The 4 T cell receptor beta chains reported below all come from one sample, sequenced in a study of blood T cell repertoires in COVID-19. TCRdb's table, derived via immunoSEQ multiplex PCR, lists solely in-frame clones and lacks some. The sample lists a few hundred thousand clones, around 88% occurring once. Sequenced sample: peripheral blood. The source is a woman aged 30 to 39 who had recovered from COVID-19.

CDR3 in amino acids: CASSLAGGNTGELFF. In nucleotides, the CDR3 is TGTGCCAGCAGCTTGGCAGGAGGCAACACCGGGGAGCTGTTTTTT. The chain combines TRBV5-4 with TRBJ2-2; D is possibly TRBD2 (5 bases). Germline V gene lookup returns CDR1 SGHNT and CDR2 YYREEE (reference sequence). This CDR3 is built from 15 residues. V dropped 0 bases and J dropped 2 bases, with 8 bases sitting between them.

V usage is TRBV3-1 (or the pseudogene TRBV3-2) and J usage is TRBJ1-2; TRBD1 might be the D (5 bases). The germline gives CDR1 LGHDT, CDR2 YNNKEL (reference sequence). V was cut by 4 bases and J by 4 bases, with 16 bases left in between. This CDR3 comprises 15 residues. In nucleotides, the CDR3 is TGTGCCAGCAGCCGCCCTCGGGGGGGGACCTATGGCTACACCTTC. Protein: CASSRPRGGTYGYTF.

The chain is built from TRBV3-1 (or the pseudogene TRBV3-2) and TRBJ2-3, with TRBD2 identical over 10 bases. J was trimmed by 5 bases and V by 5 bases; bases with no gene match: 10. This CDR3 has 16 amino acids. Germline CDR1 LGHDT, CDR2 YNNKEL (reference sequence). Written as DNA, the CDR3 is TGTGCCAGCAGCTTTCAGCGGGGGGGTTCTGGAGATACGCAGTATTTT. Its protein is CASSFQRGGSGDTQYF.

This chain links TRBV2 with TRBJ1-1; D possibly corresponds to TRBD1 (6 bases). The CDR3 is made up of 13 amino acids. V was pared by 6 bases and J by 5 bases, with 13 bases between. The germline V gene encodes CDR1 SNHLY and CDR2 FYNNEI. The CDR3 loop is CASSGTGPTEAFF. The CDR3 bases are TGTGCCAGCAGCGGAACAGGGCCTACTGAAGCTTTCTTT. The full variable domain, in which reference TRBV2 and TRBJ1-1 provide the parts outside the CDR3, is EPEVTQTPSHQVTQMGQEVILRCVPISNHLYFYWYRQILGQKVEFLVSFYNNEISEKSEIFDDQFSVERPDGSNFTLKIRSTKLEDSAMYFCASSGTGPTEAFFGQGTRLTVV.